The rows below give T cell receptor beta chains drawn from one sample of a study of metastatic and nonmetastatic thyroid tumors. MiXCR re-clonotyped the PCR reads for TCRdb. The sample includes tens of thousands of clones, 29% of them seen just once. Sequenced material: blood. The receptors shown here come from a female donor with papillary thyroid cancer or a benign thyroid nodule (not recorded which). Some clones in this sample may be carry-over from other donors' samples. The CDR3 runs from the conserved cysteine through the conserved F or W. The order of the fields is CDR3 length, D gene, V gene, clone size, J gene, CDR3 DNA, CDR3 protein. The D gene is left open where the match is weak. Clone sizes are given selectively: once, few, many, or a class where the clone is expanded.

>11|NA|TRBV11-2|once|TRBJ2-1
TGTGCCAGCAGCTTAGGGGGTGAGCAGTTCTTC
CASSLGGEQFF
>15|NA|TRBV9|many|TRBJ2-5
TGTGCCAGCAGCCCTAAGAGGGTCCCCCAAGAGACCCAGTACTTC
CASSPKRVPQETQYF
>15|NA|TRBV27|NA|TRBJ1-1
TGTGCCAGCAGTTTATCGGGCCGAGCAAACACTGAAGCTATCTTT
CASSLSGRANTEAIF
>16|NA|TRBV10-3|NA|TRBJ2-7
TGTGCCACCTGGAGGTCGGGGGAGTTCTCATCCTACGCGCAGTACTTC
CATWRSGEFSSYAQYF
>18|TRBD2|TRBV13|NA|TRBJ2-3
TGTGCCAGCAGCTTAGGCCGATTAGCGGGGAAGAGCACAGATACGCAGTATTTT
CASSLGRLAGKSTDTQYF
>14|NA|TRBV2|NA|TRBJ1-1
TGTGCCAGCAGCCCCTCGGGGGTGCTGCCTGAAGCTTTCTTT
CASSPSGVLPEAFF
>15|NA|TRBV7-3|NA|TRBJ2-6
TGTCACAGCAGCCGGAATAGAGCTGGGGCCAACGTCCTGACTTTC
CHSSRNRAGANVLTF
>15|NA|TRBV19|few|TRBJ2-7
TGTACCAGTAGTGCACAGGGAATTTCGTTATACGAGCAGTACTTC
CTSSAQGISLYEQYF
>15|TRBD2|TRBV6-1|few|TRBJ2-7
TGCGCCAGCAGGGGATCGACTAGCGGGATCTACGAGCAGTACTTC
CASRGSTSGIYEQYF
>14|NA|TRBV27|NA|TRBJ2-7
TGTGCCAGTAGTTTCAGAAGATGCTCCTACGAGCAGTACTTC
CASSFRRCSYEQYF
>15|TRBD1|TRBV5-1|many|TRBJ2-3
TGCGCCAGCACACCTACAGGGGATGGCACAGATACGCAGTATTTT
CASTPTGDGTDTQYF
>12|NA|TRBV3-1|NA|TRBJ1-1
TGTGCCAGCAGCGGGAAAGTGGCTGAAGCTTTCTTT
CASSGKVAEAFF
>15|NA|TRBV6-1|few|TRBJ1-3
TGTGCCAGCAGCCCGACGGCGAGCTCTGGAAACACCATATATTTT
CASSPTASSGNTIYF
>15|NA|TRBV6-2/TRBV6-3|NA|TRBJ2-6
TGTGCCAGCAGTGCAAAGGGTTCTGGGGCCAACGTCCTGACTTTC
CASSAKGSGANVLTF
>12|NA|TRBV20-1|NA|TRBJ1-2
TGCAGTGCTATATATGACGAATATGGCTACACCTTC
CSAIYDEYGYTF
>17|TRBD2|TRBV11-1|NA|TRBJ2-2
TGTGCCAGCAGCTGGGGGACTAGCGGGATGCGTACTGGGGAGCTGTTTTTT
CASSWGTSGMRTGELFF
>17|TRBD1|TRBV27|NA|TRBJ2-7
TGTGCCAGCAGTTTAAGGCCGCCAGGGGGCTGCACCTACGATCAGTACTTC
CASSLRPPGGCTYDQYF
>15|TRBD2|TRBV2|few|TRBJ2-2
TGTGCCAGCAGGACTAGCGTATCGAACACCGGGGAGCTGTTTTTT
CASRTSVSNTGELFF
>14|NA|TRBV7-9|once|TRBJ2-7
TGTGCCGGCACACATCCAGGGCAGAGCTACGATCAGTACTTC
CAGTHPGQSYDQYF
>14|NA|TRBV5-4|NA|TRBJ1-2
TGTGCCAGCAGCTTGGTCCAGGGCTTGGGGGGCTACACCTTC
CASSLVQGLGGYTF
>16|TRBD1|TRBV4-2|few|TRBJ2-7
TGTGCCAGCAGCCAAGTGATCGGACAGGGGTTTTACGAGCAGTACTTC
CASSQVIGQGFYEQYF
>13|NA|TRBV6-5|NA|TRBJ2-7
TGTGCCAGCATTTATAACCCTCTATACGATCAGTACTTC
CASIYNPLYDQYF